These T cell receptor beta chains were read from a single sample in a study of CD8 T cells in ankylosing spondylitis. TCRdb recomputed calls from the 5' RACE reads with MiXCR, one row per CDR3 protein. The sample yields about 310,000 distinct CDR3 sequences, 20% seen once. Sequencing was performed on blood, either unsorted or a sorted T cell fraction (not recorded which). Every receptor here comes from a female donor with ankylosing spondylitis or in good health (not recorded which). Each CDR3 is given with its conserved first and last residue. D genes are given only for firm matches. Expanded clones are given a class, and other clones once, few, many or no size at all.

cdr3_length,j_call,d_call,clone_size,v_call,cdr3_aa,cdr3_nt
14,TRBJ2-3,NA,few,TRBV6-1,CASSRGGGTDTQYF,TGTGCCAGCAGTAGGGGGGGAGGTACAGATACGCAGTATTTT
13,TRBJ2-5,NA,many,TRBV27,CASSSTTGETQYF,TGTGCCAGCAGTTCCACCACCGGAGAGACCCAGTACTTC
14,TRBJ2-5,NA,few,TRBV5-1,CASSLGRDQETQYF,TGCGCCAGCAGCTTGGGACGGGACCAAGAGACCCAGTACTTC
15,TRBJ1-1,NA,NA,TRBV19,CASSIGRGDNTEAFF,TGTGCCAGTAGTATAGGTCGGGGCGACAACACTGAAGCTTTCTTT
16,TRBJ2-1,TRBD2,few,TRBV20-1,CSASSFRLAGGYEQFF,TGCAGTGCTAGCTCCTTTCGACTAGCGGGAGGCTATGAGCAGTTCTTC
13,TRBJ2-3,NA,many,TRBV29-1,CSVAETGTDTQYF,TGCAGCGTTGCCGAAACGGGCACAGATACGCAGTATTTT
15,TRBJ2-3,TRBD1,NA,TRBV24-1,CATSDRLGTADTQYF,TGTGCCACCAGTGACCGCCTTGGGACAGCAGATACGCAGTATTTT
14,TRBJ1-2,NA,few,TRBV14,CASSQISSTGSYTF,TGTGCCAGCAGTCAGATAAGTTCAACAGGGAGTTACACCTTC
14,TRBJ2-7,NA,NA,TRBV7-9,CASSQLENHYEQYF,TGTGCCAGCAGCCAACTGGAAAATCACTACGAGCAGTACTTC
17,TRBJ2-3,NA,few,TRBV3-1,CASSPSSGPYSTDTQYF,TGTGCCAGCAGCCCTTCAAGCGGGCCTTACAGCACAGATACGCAGTATTTT